Presented here are 9 T cell receptor beta chains from one specimen sequenced in a study of T cell repertoires in cytomegalovirus infection. MiXCR was run by TCRdb on the reads, yielding one entry per CDR3 protein. Of 650,000 to 900,000 distinct CDR3 sequences listed, about 29% are singletons. The antigens of these receptors remain unknown. The input for sequencing was cultured CD8+ T cells from PBMCs, taken from culture after CMV antigen stimulation. Every receptor here comes from a human donor in good health (CMV status not recorded). Some clones in this sample may be carry-over from other donors' samples.

In this sample, this clonotype turned up many times. The chain couples TRBV7-2 to TRBJ2-6, with 7 bases that match TRBD1. The trim removed 1 base at V and 2 bases at J, leaving 14 bases unmatched. Germline CDR1 is SGHTA and CDR2 is FQGNSA. There are 20 residues in the CDR3. CDR3 nucleotides: TGTGCCAGCAGCTTAGGGGGCGACAGGGTCCTCACCACTGGGGCCAACGTCCTGACTTTC. Its protein is CASSLGGDRVLTTGANVLTF.

This clonotype has a single count. The rearrangement joins TRBV19 to TRBJ2-1; 8 nucleotides agree with TRBD1. V lost 5 bases to trimming and J lost 7 bases; unmatched junction nucleotides: 7. Germline V gene lookup returns CDR1 LNHDA and CDR2 SQIVND (reference sequence). The CDR3 is 14 residues long. The CDR3 region has the DNA TGTGCCAGTAGTGCGAGACAGGGGCTGAATGAGCAGTTCTTC. Amino acids: CASSARQGLNEQFF. Full variable domain (missing parts from reference TRBV19 and TRBJ2-1): DGGITQSPKYLFRKEGQNVTLSCEQNLNHDAMYWYRQDPGQGLRLIYYSQIVNDFQKGDIAEGYSVSREKKESFPLTVTSAQKNPTAFYLCASSARQGLNEQFFGPGTRLTVL.

V and J are TRBV12-5 and TRBJ1-4; D perhaps matches TRBD1 (5 bases). The CDR3 is made up of 18 amino acids. With 0 bases removed from V and 6 bases from J, the gap between germline ends came to 20 bases. Germline-derived CDR1 and CDR2 are LGHNT and FRNRAP. The CDR3 sequence is CASGLVFENILGDEKLFF. The CDR3 nucleotides are TGTGCTAGTGGTTTGGTATTCGAGAACATCCTGGGGGATGAAAAACTGTTTTTT. The variable domain in full, with the rest retrieved from reference TRBV12-5 and TRBJ1-4, is DARVTQTPRHKVTEMGQEVTMRCQPILGHNTVFWYRQTMMQGLELLAYFRNRAPLDDSGMPKDRFSAEMPDATLATLKIQPSEPRDSAVYFCASGLVFENILGDEKLFFGSGTQLSVL.

This chain links TRBV19 with TRBJ1-5, with D perhaps matching TRBD1 (5 bases). The germline CDR1 and CDR2 sequences are LNHDA and SQIVND (reference sequence). With 8 bases removed from V and 3 bases from J, the gap between germline ends came to 26 bases. CDR3 length equals 18 residues. CDR3 coding DNA: TGTGCCAGTTCCCTGGTGGGGGGACCCCTGGGATACAATCAGCCCCAGCATTTT. Amino acids: CASSLVGGPLGYNQPQHF.

Worth noting for this clonotype: At one end the junction does not follow the germline gene, possibly because of a read error. This rearrangement joins TRBV6-6 to TRBJ2-3; maybe TRBD1 (5 bases). The V gene's germline CDR1 is MNHNY and CDR2 SVGAGI (reference sequence). The CDR3 is 14 amino acids. CDR3 amino acids: CTSSYARGTDTQYF. Here the CDR3 DNA reads TGTACCAGCAGTTATGCCAGGGGCACAGATACGCAGTATTTT.

The chain has TRBV4-1 and TRBJ1-1; D call uncertain. CDR3 length: 14 residues. Germline CDR1 MGHRA, CDR2 YSYEKL. Trimming pared 4 bases from V and 3 bases from J, leaving 12 bases between. The CDR3 DNA is TGCGCCAGCAGCCGTATCTCAGAAGACACTGAAGCTTTCTTT. It translates to CASSRISEDTEAFF.

The chain has TRBV12-3 or TRBV12-4 and TRBJ1-1; D uncertain. There are 13 residues in the CDR3. Trimming removed 6 bases from V and 2 bases from J, with 10 bases in between. CDR3 coding DNA: TGTGCCAGCAGCGCTGGGCCTAACACTGAAGCTTTCTTT. Protein sequence: CASSAGPNTEAFF.

The gene calls are TRBV6-5 and TRBJ1-1, with TRBD1 matching 8 bases. Trimming cost V 4 bases and J 1 base; bases outside gene matches: 11. Per germline, CDR1 MNHEY and CDR2 SVGAGI. The length of the CDR3 is 17 residues. The CDR3: CASSFYSSGQGNTEAFF. CDR3 DNA sequence: TGTGCCAGCAGTTTCTACTCGTCTGGACAGGGGAACACTGAAGCTTTCTTT.

In this sample, this clonotype turned up a few times. The rearrangement joins TRBV5-5 to TRBJ2-6; TRBD1 matches at 7 bases. Germline CDR1 is SGHKS and CDR2 is YYEKEE (reference sequence). Trimming cost V 4 bases and J 0 bases; bases outside gene matches: 10. This CDR3 spans 18 amino acids. The CDR3 region has the DNA TGTGCCAGCAGCCCACACGGACAGGCCCTCTCTGGGGCCAACGTCCTGACTTTC. Translation gives CASSPHGQALSGANVLTF.